This entry is about one TCR beta chain. This sample stems from a study of blood T cell repertoires in COVID-19. The wider study: Samples representing acute and convalescent COVID-19 were sourced from the United States, Italy and Spain. T cells, B-cell-depleted T cells, or PBMCs supplied cDNA or gDNA.

V lost 4 bases, J lost 3 bases, and 8 bases lay in between. This CDR3 comprises 13 residues. Germline lookup yields CDR1 KGHDR and CDR2 SFDVKD. Authors' methods: Reference gene primer amplification yielded estimated nucleated cell counts. Sequencing was performed with immunoSEQ multiplex PCR; in TCRdb, only in-frame clones are kept and a portion is missing. The V and J calls and clone size were taken over from that table, and D and trimming were inferred from the DNA. In the table there are 65,000 to 95,000 clones, approximately 89% of which are singletons. This TCR was recovered from a man older than 75 with acute or convalescent COVID-19. V gene TRBV24-1 combines with J gene TRBJ1-1, with no clear D. Sequences were obtained from peripheral blood. In DNA, the CDR3 is TGTGCCACCAGTGACGGTCCGGACACTGAAGCTTTCTTT. It translates to CATSDGPDTEAFF.